The 27 T cell receptor beta chains reported below all come from one sample, sequenced in a study of human T cells and chemical hapten exposure. As to time point: patch test 2, 6 weeks after DPC sensitization. Treatment specified: therapeutic diphenylcyclopropenone sensitization with weekly scalp DPC. In TCRdb, the RACE reads were re-called with MiXCR into one record per CDR3 protein. Among approximately 84,000 distinct CDR3 sequences, more than 8.5% were seen once, and the ten largest hold 2.5%. This sample comprised whole blood, obtained in connection with sensitization to the hapten diphenylcyclopropenone (DPC). The receptors stem from a woman under 40 with alopecia areata. Some clones in this sample may be carry-over from other donors' samples.

This clonotype was counted only a few times. V gene TRBV7-8 combines with J gene TRBJ2-3, with unresolved D. Trimming removed 2 bases from V and 2 bases from J, with 8 bases in between. This CDR3 is 14 amino acids long. Germline V gene data show CDR1 as SGHVS and CDR2 as FQNEAQ. CDR3 in DNA: TGTGCCAGCAGCTTAAACGAAGCCACAGATACGCAGTATTTT. Amino acid sequence: CASSLNEATDTQYF.

On this clonotype itself: Since no conserved phenylalanine or tryptophan closes the CDR3, a read error is the likely cause. V is TRBV7-9 and J is TRBJ2-1; D ambiguous. Germline V gene data show CDR1 as SEHNR and CDR2 as FQNEAQ (reference sequence). With 0 bases removed from V and 7 bases from J, the gap between germline ends came to 1 base. The CDR3 spans 11 residues. The CDR3 spells CASSLANEQFI. In DNA form, the CDR3 reads TGTGCCAGCAGCTTAGCTAATGAGCAGTTCATC.

This clonotype was seen more than once but under ten times. This rearrangement joins TRBV10-3 to TRBJ1-5; the D is unclear. The V end lost 10 bases, the J end lost 2 bases, and 12 bases lay between the germline ends. The CDR3 covers 13 residues. Germline assignment: CDR1 ENHRY and CDR2 SYGVKD. The CDR3 DNA reads as TGTGCCACCAAAGGTGTGGGCAATCAGCCCCAGCATTTT. Protein product: CATKGVGNQPQHF.

This clonotype was seen at least ten times. The chain links TRBV20-1 to TRBJ2-3; D gene uncertain. CDR1 and CDR2 from the germline V gene are DFQATT and SNEGSKA (reference sequence). Trimming removed 4 bases at V and 2 bases at J, with 16 bases between. CDR3 length: 15 residues. CDR3 amino acids: CSAISPSVNTDTQYF. The CDR3 DNA reads TGCAGTGCTATCTCCCCTTCGGTAAACACAGATACGCAGTATTTT.

This clonotype was counted only a few times. The chain employs TRBV5-1 and TRBJ2-7, with D possibly called TRBD1 or TRBD2 (6 bases each). There are 14 residues in the CDR3. Between the trimmed V and J ends, which lost 4 bases and 4 bases, there was a span of 15 bases. Per the germline V gene, CDR1 is SGHRS and CDR2 is YFSETQ. The CDR3 reads CASSQGSGAYEQYF. The DNA for the CDR3 is TGCGCCAGCAGCCAGGGGTCGGGAGCATACGAGCAGTACTTC.

Ten or more counts support this clonotype. The chain has TRBV7-9 and TRBJ2-3; 7 nucleotides align to TRBD2. The CDR3 is 14 residues long. Germline V CDR1 and CDR2: SEHNR, FQNEAQ (reference sequence). J lost 2 bases, V lost 5 bases, and 4 bases had no gene match. The CDR3 protein is CASSQAGPTDTQYF. CDR3 in DNA: TGTGCCAGCAGCCAAGCGGGGCCCACAGATACGCAGTATTTT.

This clonotype showed up many times. The rearrangement joins TRBV19 to TRBJ1-1; D unclear. Trimming shortened V by 4 bases and J by 1 base, and 16 bases separated the two germline ends. The CDR3 length is 16 residues. Per the germline V gene, CDR1 is LNHDA and CDR2 is SQIVND (reference sequence). CDR3 coding DNA: TGTGCCAGTAGTAGGCCCAGCGGCTGGGGGAACACTGAAGCTTTCTTT. Amino acid sequence: CASSRPSGWGNTEAFF.

This clonotype was found a few times. V is TRBV4-1 and J is TRBJ2-7, with 9 nucleotides matching TRBD1. The V and J ends lost 1 base and 7 bases, in that order; junction bases with no gene match: 11. The CDR3 is made up of 16 amino acids. CDR1 is MGHRA, CDR2 YSYEKL, per germline. The CDR3 is CASSQGPGQGILEQYF. The CDR3 nucleotides are TGCGCCAGCAGCCAAGGCCCGGGACAGGGAATCCTGGAGCAGTACTTC.

The genes are TRBV27 and TRBJ2-1; TRBD2 aligns across 9 bases. Germline V lookup: CDR1 MNHEY, CDR2 SMNVEV (reference sequence). The CDR3 has 15 amino acids. With 1 base clipped from V and 5 bases from J, the junction kept 3 bases outside the gene matches. CDR3 protein: CASSLLASGDNEQFF. The CDR3 DNA reads TGTGCCAGCAGTTTATTGGCTAGCGGGGACAATGAGCAGTTCTTC.

V gene TRBV20-1 combines with J gene TRBJ2-7; 8 bases map to TRBD2. The CDR3 is 13 residues long. Trimming removed 6 bases from V and 5 bases from J; junction bases left unmatched: 9. Looked up from germline, CDR1 is DFQATT and CDR2 is SNEGSKA (reference sequence). Here the CDR3 reads CSAPIAGFDEQYF. In DNA, the CDR3 is TGCAGTGCACCGATAGCGGGATTCGACGAGCAGTACTTC.

The chain carries TRBV20-1 and TRBJ1-1; a weak D match, TRBD1 (5 bases). This CDR3 contains 12 residues. V was trimmed by 6 bases and J by 8 bases, leaving 16 bases between them. The V gene's germline CDR1 is DFQATT and CDR2 SNEGSKA (reference sequence). The CDR3 protein is CSAKPGPTEAFF. CDR3 nucleotides: TGCAGTGCCAAGCCGGGACCCACCGAAGCTTTCTTT.

The chain combines TRBV11-2 with TRBJ2-7; D might be TRBD1 or TRBD2, each matching 5 bases. Germline V gene sequence: CDR1 SGHAT, CDR2 FQNNGV. CDR3 length: 15 amino acids. V was shortened by 4 bases and J by 3 bases, with 16 bases between the two germline ends. CDR3 protein: CASSSPGPGIYEQYF. The CDR3, as DNA: TGTGCCAGCAGCTCGCCGGGGCCAGGGATCTACGAGCAGTACTTC.

The chain uses TRBV10-3 and TRBJ1-1, with TRBD1 as a possible D gene (5 bases). Trimming removed 7 bases at V and 4 bases at J, with 19 bases between. This CDR3 contains 15 residues. Germline-derived CDR1 and CDR2 are ENHRY and SYGVKD. In DNA, the CDR3 is TGTGCCATCAAACCCGGGGCAGGTGAAGCCACTGAAGCTTTCTTT. This codes for CAIKPGAGEATEAFF.

This clonotype has a handful of counts. The chain couples TRBV3-1 to TRBJ1-2; D unclear. The CDR3 consists of 12 residues. Germline V CDR1 and CDR2: LGHDT, YNNKEL (reference sequence). V dropped 3 bases and J dropped 0 bases, with 2 bases sitting between them. CDR3 sequence: CASSQTNYGYTF. CDR3 nucleotides: TGTGCCAGCAGCCAGACTAACTATGGCTACACCTTC.

The V call is TRBV7-2, the J call TRBJ2-7; 9 nucleotides agree with TRBD1. In germline, CDR1 is SGHTA, CDR2 FQGNSA. The CDR3 is 16 residues long. Germline trimming cut 2 bases from V and 1 base from J; bases unmatched to any gene: 6. Here the CDR3 reads CASSLPYGQGSYEQYF. As DNA, the CDR3 is TGTGCCAGCAGCTTACCTTACGGACAGGGGTCCTACGAGCAGTACTTC.

This clonotype was counted only a few times. This chain's CDR3 is CATYDYRMLGTQYF. The CDR3 coding sequence is TGTGCCACCTATGACTACCGAATGTTAGGGACCCAGTACTTC. The V and J genes are TRBV7-9 and TRBJ2-5, with a tentative D call TRBD2 (5 bases). The V end was cut by 10 bases, the J end by 7 bases, with 22 bases between. The length of the CDR3 is 14 residues. Germline CDR1 is SEHNR and CDR2 is FQNEAQ (reference sequence).

This clonotype was counted many times. The chain recombines TRBV7-3 with TRBJ2-7, with a weak D call TRBD1 (6 bases). In germline, CDR1 is SGHTA, CDR2 FQGTGA. The V gene lost 5 bases and the J gene lost 2 bases, with 22 bases spanning the gap. There are 17 residues in the CDR3. The CDR3 DNA sequence: TGTGCCAGCAGCCCACCGTCCTTACAGGGATGGGCCTACGAGCAGTACTTC. Its protein product is CASSPPSLQGWAYEQYF.

This clonotype appeared many times. This chain joins TRBV4-3 and TRBJ1-2; 9 bases are a match to TRBD1. The V and J ends lost 3 bases and 6 bases, in that order; junction bases with no gene match: 11. Germline CDR1 and CDR2: LGHNA and YSLEER. The CDR3 is 16 amino acids. CDR3 bases: TGCGCCAGCAGCCAGGGTGGGACAGGGAGGAACAATGGCTACACCTTC. Translation: CASSQGGTGRNNGYTF.

This clonotype has a handful of counts. The genes are TRBV20-1 and TRBJ2-1, with D perhaps assigned TRBD1 or TRBD2 (5 bases each). The length of the CDR3 is 13 residues. Germline values: CDR1 DFQATT, CDR2 SNEGSKA (reference sequence). V was clipped by 3 bases and J by 2 bases, with 8 bases between them. The CDR3: CSASGDAYNEQFF. In DNA form, the CDR3 reads TGCAGTGCTAGCGGGGACGCCTACAATGAGCAGTTCTTC.

This clonotype was picked up many times. The chain combines TRBV19 with TRBJ1-5; D is ambiguous. In germline, CDR1 is LNHDA, CDR2 SQIVND (reference sequence). Deletions cut 2 bases from V and 6 bases from J, with 11 bases between. This CDR3 comprises 14 residues. This chain's CDR3 is CASSITGVGQPQHF. The CDR3 bases are TGTGCCAGTAGTATAACTGGAGTGGGTCAGCCCCAGCATTTT.

This clonotype has a count of ten or more. This sequence joins TRBV19 and TRBJ1-5, with a weak D call TRBD1 (5 bases). This CDR3 has 15 residues. Germline assignment: CDR1 LNHDA and CDR2 SQIVND (reference sequence). Trimming took 3 bases from V and 3 from J, leaving 12 bases between them. CDR3 loop: CASSIGAGDNQPQHF. In DNA form, the CDR3 reads TGTGCCAGTAGTATTGGGGCAGGAGACAATCAGCCCCAGCATTTT.

This sequence joins TRBV3-1 and TRBJ1-1, with D possibly TRBD1 on 5 matching bases. This CDR3 spans 15 amino acids. CDR1 and CDR2 (germline): LGHDT, YNNKEL (reference sequence). V was cut by 1 base and J by 5 bases, with 14 bases left in between. In DNA form, the CDR3 reads TGTGCCAGCAGCCAAGTAGGGGTTGGGTGGACTGAAGCTTTCTTT. The encoded protein is CASSQVGVGWTEAFF.

This clonotype has only a few counts. The J gene is TRBJ1-2, the V gene TRBV28, with 7 bases identical to TRBD1. The germline gives CDR1 MDHEN, CDR2 SYDVKM. The CDR3 spans 12 residues. V was pared by 5 bases and J by 13 bases, with 10 bases of the junction left unmatched. CDR3 loop: CASSQPGQFPTF. The CDR3 region has the DNA TGTGCCAGCAGTCAGCCGGGACAGTTCCCCACCTTC.

This clonotype was seen only a few times. The chain uses TRBV7-2 and TRBJ2-5, with unresolved D. Germline CDR1 is SGHTA and CDR2 is FQGNSA. Between the trimmed V and J ends, which lost 5 bases and 5 bases, there was a span of 6 bases. This CDR3 is 11 amino acids long. The CDR3 DNA is TGTGCCAGCAGCATGAGCGAGACCCAGTACTTC. Protein product: CASSMSETQYF.

The V call is TRBV5-5, the J call TRBJ2-2; 12 bases are shared with TRBD1. From germline, CDR1 is SGHKS and CDR2 YYEKEE (reference sequence). The V gene end was trimmed by 0 bases and the J gene end by 1 base; junction bases not matched to a gene: 4. The CDR3 covers 18 residues. CDR3 DNA: TGTGCCAGCAGCTTGGATGGGACAGGGGGCCTGAACACCGGGGAGCTGTTTTTT. Amino acid sequence: CASSLDGTGGLNTGELFF.

This clonotype showed up many times. This sequence joins TRBV9 and TRBJ2-5, with 7 bases that match TRBD2. The junction had 12 bases not matched to a gene; V was cut back by 6 bases and J by 4 bases. The CDR3 extends over 15 amino acids. The germline CDR1 and CDR2 sequences are SGDLS and YYNGEE. CDR3 in amino acids: CASNERGSQGETQYF. For the CDR3, the DNA is TGTGCCAGCAACGAGCGGGGATCCCAGGGAGAGACCCAGTACTTC.

J is TRBJ2-1 and V is TRBV9; no firm D call. Trimming left V 0 bases short and J 8 bases short, with 9 bases between. From germline, CDR1 is SGDLS and CDR2 YYNGEE. This CDR3 is 13 amino acids long. CDR3 in amino acids: CASSVDKGHEQFF. The CDR3 DNA reads TGTGCCAGCAGCGTAGATAAGGGCCATGAGCAGTTCTTC.